This record looks at one TCR beta chain sequence and its context. Its cognate antigen is unknown. The sample is drawn from a study of STAT5B mutations in CD4+ large granular lymphocyte leukemia. Turning to the study itself: Cryopreserved patient cells were CD8-depleted, then anti-CD4 bead selected.

The survey-level immunoSEQ assay was used. Sequencing was performed with immunoSEQ multiplex PCR; in TCRdb, only in-frame clones are kept and a portion is missing. The repertoire holds about 9,600 clones, with just under 85% as singletons. General study results and limits: 8/27 top patient clones versus 2/35 control clones were TRBV06-family. CD4-sorted patient repertoires seemed more clonal than healthy CD4+ repertoires.

V dropped 0 bases and J dropped 5; count of bases not matched to a gene: 2. The CDR3 runs 15 residues. CDR1 and CDR2 (germline): SGHTA, FQGNSA. The source material was PBMCs. The TCR originated in a man aged 60-69 years with CD4+ T-cell large granular lymphocyte leukemia. V gene TRBV7-2 combines with J gene TRBJ1-5; TRBD1 matches 9 bases. The CDR3 spells CASSLARTGDQPQHF. The CDR3 DNA reads TGTGCCAGCAGCTTAGCAAGGACAGGGGATCAGCCCCAGCATTTT.